Listed here are 20 T cell receptor beta chains from one sample, sequenced in a study of CD8 T cells in Susac syndrome. RNA, at 0.5 to 1 ug, was reverse transcribed with random hexamers. TCRdb used MiXCR to reprocess the immunoSEQ multiplex PCR reads, holding one entry per CDR3 protein. The top ten hold 0.093% of the sample, which has approximately 180,000 distinct CDR3 sequences, approximately 94% seen once. Sequenced material: CD4+ T cells from PBMCs. The receptors here all came from a human donor with multiple sclerosis.

The gene calls are TRBV5-4 and TRBJ2-2; D might be TRBD2 (5 bases). The V end was cut by 4 bases, the J end by 6 bases, with 10 bases between. This CDR3 is built from 13 residues. Germline-derived CDR1 and CDR2 are SGHNT and YYREEE (reference sequence). The CDR3 spells CASSVDYPGELFF. The CDR3, as DNA: TGTGCCAGCAGCGTAGACTATCCCGGGGAGCTGTTTTTT. The full variable domain, rest sourced from reference TRBV5-4 and TRBJ2-2, is ETGVTQSPTHLIKTRGQQVTLRCSSQSGHNTVSWYQQALGQGPQFIFQYYREEENGRGNFPPRFSGLQFPNYSSELNVNALELDDSALYLCASSVDYPGELFFGEGSRLTVL.

The chain has TRBV25-1 and TRBJ1-2; D unresolved. Germline CDR1 is MGHDK and CDR2 is SYGVNS. Trimming left V 1 base short and J 7 bases short, with 10 bases between. This CDR3 contains 13 residues. CDR3 region: CASSESGFRGYTF. The DNA of the CDR3 is TGTGCCAGCAGTGAATCTGGGTTTCGTGGCTACACCTTC.

The chain couples TRBV4-3 to TRBJ2-2; D might be TRBD1 or TRBD2, each matching 5 bases. V dropped 1 base and J dropped 2 bases, with 11 bases sitting between them. Germline V gene data show CDR1 as LGHNA and CDR2 as YSLEER. There are 16 residues in the CDR3. CDR3 nucleotide sequence: TGCGCCAGCAGCCAAGCCGTGGGGGTAAACACCGGGGAGCTGTTTTTT. Its protein is CASSQAVGVNTGELFF.

The rearrangement joins TRBV5-4 to TRBJ2-6, with a tentative D call TRBD1 (6 bases). The V end lost 0 bases, the J end lost 2 bases, and 6 bases lay between the germline ends. Germline V gene sequence: CDR1 SGHNT, CDR2 YYREEE (reference sequence). The CDR3 has 15 residues. The CDR3 here is CASSLGTAGANVLTF. In DNA form, the CDR3 reads TGTGCCAGCAGCTTGGGGACAGCTGGGGCCAACGTCCTGACTTTC.

The genes are TRBV12-3 or TRBV12-4 and TRBJ2-3, with 11 bases matching TRBD1. V lost 2 bases, J lost 3 bases, and 4 bases stayed unmatched. The CDR3 runs 16 residues. Here the CDR3 reads CASSLRDRGGTDTQYF. For the CDR3, the DNA is TGTGCCAGCAGTTTAAGGGACAGGGGGGGAACAGATACGCAGTATTTT.

In its sample, this clonotype was seen a few times. This chain links TRBV5-4 with TRBJ2-3; D gene uncertain. The CDR3 contains 12 residues. The germline gives CDR1 SGHNT, CDR2 YYREEE (reference sequence). Trimming removed 1 base at V and 1 base at J, with 1 base between. The CDR3 protein is CASSLRTDTQYF. CDR3 DNA sequence: TGTGCCAGCAGCTTGCGCACAGATACGCAGTATTTT.

The chain joins TRBV27 to TRBJ1-2; no definite D call. This CDR3 region has 13 residues. V was cut by 3 bases and J by 9 bases, with 14 bases left in between. In germline, CDR1 is MNHEY, CDR2 SMNVEV (reference sequence). The CDR3 loop reads CASSFGQRRSYTF. The CDR3 nucleotides read TGTGCCAGCAGTTTCGGCCAGCGAAGAAGCTACACCTTC.

V is TRBV18 and J is TRBJ2-7; no firm D call. Germline CDR1 reads KGHSH; CDR2 reads LQKENI. The CDR3 has 13 residues. V gave up 4 bases and J gave up 6 bases, with 13 bases separating them. This CDR3 reads CASSLEPAGEQYF. The CDR3 region has the DNA TGTGCCAGCTCACTAGAACCGGCCGGCGAGCAGTACTTC.

This rearrangement joins TRBV5-1 to TRBJ2-1, with TRBD2 matching over 12 bases. Germline CDR1 reads SGHRS; CDR2 reads YFSETQ. The CDR3 spans 16 residues. With 1 base clipped from V and 6 bases from J, the junction kept 5 bases outside the gene matches. Here the CDR3 DNA reads TGCGCCAGCAGCTTGAATCCTAGCGGGGGGGCCAATGAGCAGTTCTTC. Its translation: CASSLNPSGGANEQFF.

The chain combines TRBV4-1 with TRBJ2-5, with 12 nucleotides matching TRBD1. This CDR3 spans 18 amino acids. The J segment lost 1 base and the V segment lost 5 bases, leaving 11 bases of the junction unmatched. Germline CDR1 is MGHRA and CDR2 is YSYEKL. CDR3 in amino acids: CASSYLPGQGAIQETQYF. DNA of the CDR3: TGCGCCAGCAGCTACCTCCCGGGACAGGGGGCGATCCAAGAGACCCAGTACTTC.

The chain uses TRBV19 and TRBJ2-5; TRBD1 agrees at 9 bases. V was clipped by 10 bases and J by 2 bases; unmatched bases: 8. CDR3 length: 14 residues. CDR1 is LNHDA, CDR2 SQIVND, per germline (reference sequence). CDR3 amino acids: CATRQGGIQETQYF. The CDR3 DNA reads as TGTGCCACGCGACAGGGGGGCATACAAGAGACCCAGTACTTC.

The chain recombines TRBV20-1 with TRBJ1-1; a possible D gene is TRBD1 (6 bases). The CDR3 covers 12 residues. Trimming stripped 3 bases from V and 3 bases from J, with 8 bases between. Germline V gene lookup returns CDR1 DFQATT and CDR2 SNEGSKA (reference sequence). In nucleotides, the CDR3 is TGCAGTGCTAGGAGGGGGGACACTGAAGCTTTCTTT. This codes for CSARRGDTEAFF.

This rearrangement joins TRBV3-1 to TRBJ1-2; D is undetermined. The germline V gene has CDR1 LGHDT and CDR2 YNNKEL (reference sequence). Between the trimmed V and J ends, which lost 0 bases and 2 bases, there was a span of 10 bases. The CDR3 runs 15 residues. CDR3 bases: TGTGCCAGCAGCCAAGATGGTCGCCCGAACTATGGCTACACCTTC. Translation: CASSQDGRPNYGYTF.

The chain recombines TRBV12-3 or TRBV12-4 with TRBJ2-1; TRBD2 matches 10 bases. Trimming removed 4 bases from V and 5 bases from J; junction bases left unmatched: 8. This CDR3 has 16 amino acids. The CDR3 bases are TGTGCCAGCAGTTCCTTAGCGGGGGGAAAACACAATGAGCAGTTCTTC. Translating gives CASSSLAGGKHNEQFF.

V gene TRBV27 combines with J gene TRBJ1-5; D may be TRBD1 (5 bases). The germline V gene has CDR1 MNHEY and CDR2 SMNVEV (reference sequence). V lost 6 bases and J 6 bases, leaving 12 bases between the germline ends. The CDR3 totals 13 residues. CDR3 in DNA: TGTGCCAGCAGGGGGGAGTTGGGTCAGCCCCAGCATTTT. Its protein product is CASRGELGQPQHF.

This sequence joins TRBV27 and TRBJ1-2; D uncertain. The V and J ends lost 3 bases and 2 bases respectively, with 7 bases between them. From germline, CDR1 is MNHEY and CDR2 SMNVEV (reference sequence). This CDR3 has 13 amino acids. The CDR3 protein is CASSFRQNYGYTF. In nucleotides, the CDR3 is TGTGCCAGCAGTTTCAGGCAGAACTATGGCTACACCTTC.

This chain connects TRBV24-1 to TRBJ2-7; TRBD1 might be the D (6 bases). This CDR3 is 14 amino acids long. Germline V gene sequence: CDR1 KGHDR, CDR2 SFDVKD. Trimming removed 7 bases at V and 2 bases at J, with 14 bases between. The CDR3 region is CATSATGSTYEQYF. Here the CDR3 DNA reads TGTGCCACCAGCGCTACAGGGTCCACCTACGAGCAGTACTTC.

This clonotype has a single count. V is TRBV7-3 and J is TRBJ2-5; TRBD2 agrees at 8 bases. The CDR3 is made up of 15 amino acids. Germline values: CDR1 SGHTA, CDR2 FQGTGA. V trimming: 1 base; J trimming: 2 bases; junction bases outside the gene matches: 3. This chain's CDR3 is CASSLIAGIQETQYF. The CDR3 nucleotides read TGTGCCAGCAGCTTAATAGCGGGGATTCAAGAGACCCAGTACTTC.

The chain recombines TRBV30 with TRBJ1-5, with D uncertain. Germline lookup yields CDR1 GTSNPN and CDR2 SVGIG (reference sequence). The CDR3 has 14 amino acids. Trimming left V 2 bases short and J 1 base short, with 9 bases between. The DNA of the CDR3 is TGTGCCTGGAGTTTCATCGGGAGCAATCAGCCCCAGCATTTT. Protein product: CAWSFIGSNQPQHF.

The chain carries TRBV24-1 and TRBJ1-1; D is ambiguous. The CDR3 covers 14 residues. Germline V CDR1 and CDR2: KGHDR, SFDVKD. The germline V and J ends were trimmed by 4 bases and 5 bases, with 13 bases remaining between them. CDR3 amino acids: CATSDFPTSTEAFF. DNA of the CDR3: TGTGCCACCAGTGACTTTCCGACAAGTACTGAAGCTTTCTTT.